One and the same sample provided the 14 T cell receptor beta chains below, sequenced in a study of OX40 agonist ivuxolimab in advanced cancers. Sequencing was performed with immunoSEQ multiplex PCR; in TCRdb, only in-frame clones are kept and a portion is missing. The sample shows around 65,000 clones, roughly 85% of them seen only once. This material consisted of CD4+ or CD8+ T cells sorted from blood, taken in a trial of the OX40 agonist ivuxolimab. The receptors derive from an adult with an advanced solid tumor such as melanoma, head and neck, liver or kidney cancer.

In its sample, this clone was seen a few times. The chain combines TRBV15 with TRBJ1-1, with no clear D. Germline V gives CDR1 LNHNV, CDR2 YYDKDF (reference sequence). The CDR3 covers 13 residues. V was clipped by 5 bases and J by 0 bases, with 7 bases between them. This CDR3 reads CATSAPMNTEAFF. The CDR3 DNA reads as TGTGCCACCAGCGCCCCGATGAACACTGAAGCTTTCTTT. The entire variable domain, with the rest obtained from reference TRBV15 and TRBJ1-1, is as follows: DAMVIQNPRYQVTQFGKPVTLSCSQTLNHNVMYWYQQKSSQAPKLLFHYYDKDFNNEADTPDNFQSRRPNTSFCFLDIRSPGLGDTAMYLCATSAPMNTEAFFGQGTRLTVV.

Here the CDR3 DNA reads TGTGCCAGCAGTGAAGGCGGAAGCATTGAGACCCAGTACTTC. Its protein product is CASSEGGSIETQYF. The chain recombines TRBV6-1 with TRBJ2-5, with no clear D. Trimming left V 1 base short and J 5 bases short, with 11 bases between. The CDR3 totals 14 residues. CDR1 is MNHNS, CDR2 SASEGT, per germline.

V usage is TRBV18 and J usage is TRBJ1-2; TRBD1 might be the D (5 bases). Germline V gene sequence: CDR1 KGHSH, CDR2 LQKENI. Trimming took off 3 bases at V and 4 bases at J, with 15 bases between the two ends. The CDR3 has 15 residues. The CDR3 is CASSPLNRRGYGYTF. For the CDR3, the DNA is TGTGCCAGCTCACCTCTCAACAGGAGAGGCTATGGCTACACCTTC. The variable domain in full, with the rest retrieved from reference TRBV18 and TRBJ1-2, is NAGVMQNPRHLVRRRGQEARLRCSPMKGHSHVYWYRQLPEEGLKFMVYLQKENIIDESGMPKERFSAEFPKEGPSILRIQQVVRGDSAAYFCASSPLNRRGYGYTFGSGTRLTVV.

The chain has TRBV9 and TRBJ2-1, with D possibly matching TRBD2 (7 bases). V dropped 5 bases and J dropped 6 bases, with 15 bases sitting between them. This CDR3 comprises 14 residues. CDR1 and CDR2 (germline): SGDLS, YYNGEE. The CDR3 DNA reads TGTGCCAGCAGTCGGGCGGGGGCCCTCAATGAGCAGTTCTTC. It encodes CASSRAGALNEQFF.

V and J are TRBV19 and TRBJ2-7; D possibly corresponds to TRBD1 (5 bases). V dropped 6 bases and J dropped 1 base, with 13 bases sitting between them. CDR1 LNHDA and CDR2 SQIVND come from the germline V gene (reference sequence). The CDR3 covers 14 residues. Written as DNA, the CDR3 is TGTGCCAGTAGGGACACCTCGGAGTCCTACGAGCAGTACTTC. Translating it yields CASRDTSESYEQYF.

V is TRBV5-4 and J is TRBJ1-4; 9 bases agree with TRBD1. Germline V lookup: CDR1 SGHNT, CDR2 YYREEE (reference sequence). This CDR3 region has 15 residues. The trim removed 1 base at V and 5 bases at J, leaving 3 bases unmatched. The CDR3 DNA reads TGTGCCAGCAGCTTGCTGGGGACAGGGAATGAAAAACTGTTTTTT. Translating it yields CASSLLGTGNEKLFF.

This clone was found a few times. The rearrangement uses TRBV11-1 and TRBJ1-1, with a tentative D call TRBD1 (5 bases). The V gene's germline CDR1 is SGHAT and CDR2 FQDESV (reference sequence). Trimming pared 10 bases from V and 5 bases from J, leaving 14 bases between. This CDR3 comprises 12 residues. The CDR3 bases are TGTGCCATCAGGGACGCGCGGACTGAAGCTTTCTTT. It encodes CAIRDARTEAFF.

This clone came up a few times. The chain combines TRBV10-3 with TRBJ2-7; D tentatively reads TRBD1 or TRBD2 (5 bases each). This CDR3 has 15 residues. V was trimmed by 3 bases and J by 2 bases, leaving 14 bases between them. Germline V lookup: CDR1 ENHRY, CDR2 SYGVKD. CDR3 coding DNA: TGTGCCATCAGTGACTCCGGGGCCTACACCTACGAGCAGTACTTC. This gives the protein CAISDSGAYTYEQYF.

J is TRBJ2-7 and V is TRBV6-5; perhaps TRBD2 as D (5 bases). The germline V and J ends were trimmed by 6 bases and 1 base, with 13 bases remaining between them. From germline, CDR1 is MNHEY and CDR2 SVGAGI. CDR3 size: 14 residues. The CDR3 protein is CASRTLGESYEQYF. The CDR3 nucleotides are TGTGCCAGCAGAACGTTGGGAGAGTCCTACGAGCAGTACTTC.

V usage is TRBV5-4 and J usage is TRBJ1-5, with TRBD1 matching over 7 bases. The CDR3 is 15 amino acids. Germline V gives CDR1 SGHNT, CDR2 YYREEE (reference sequence). Trimming cost V 0 bases and J 3 bases; bases outside gene matches: 3. CDR3 coding DNA: TGTGCCAGCAGCTTGGTGACAGGGAACAATCAGCCCCAGCATTTT. Translating gives CASSLVTGNNQPQHF. Combining the CDR3 with reference TRBV5-4 and TRBJ1-5 gives the whole variable domain ETGVTQSPTHLIKTRGQQVTLRCSSQSGHNTVSWYQQALGQGPQFIFQYYREEENGRGNFPPRFSGLQFPNYSSELNVNALELDDSALYLCASSLVTGNNQPQHFGDGTRLSIL.

The chain has TRBV11-2 and TRBJ1-2; D might be TRBD1 (6 bases). Trimming took 7 bases from V and 3 from J, leaving 15 bases between them. The CDR3 consists of 14 residues. CDR1 and CDR2 (germline): SGHAT, FQNNGV. In nucleotides, the CDR3 is TGTGCCAGCACGGAAGGGGGTCGGTACTATGGCTACACCTTC. Its protein product is CASTEGGRYYGYTF.

The chain employs TRBV19 and TRBJ1-5, with TRBD1 matching over 8 bases. Germline CDR1 and CDR2: LNHDA and SQIVND (reference sequence). The J segment lost 0 bases and the V segment lost 5 bases, leaving 18 bases of the junction unmatched. The CDR3 sequence is 20 residues long. CDR3 nucleotides: TGTGCCAGTAGTTTAACAGGGGGAGGGCCGTACCGACATAGCAATCAGCCCCAGCATTTT. Protein product: CASSLTGGGPYRHSNQPQHF.

V is TRBV19 and J is TRBJ2-3; D may be TRBD1 (6 bases). V gave up 5 bases and J gave up 1 base, with 16 bases separating them. Looked up from germline, CDR1 is LNHDA and CDR2 is SQIVND (reference sequence). This CDR3 region has 16 residues. CDR3 DNA: TGTGCCAGTAGTTTGCTAGGACAGTTAGGCACAGATACGCAGTATTTT. Protein product: CASSLLGQLGTDTQYF.

V gene TRBV4-3 combines with J gene TRBJ1-6; possibly TRBD1 for D (5 bases). V lost 0 bases and J lost 10, with 13 bases in between. Looked up from germline, CDR1 is LGHNA and CDR2 is YSLEER. The CDR3 consists of 15 residues. Here the CDR3 DNA reads TGCGCCAGCAGCCAAGAAGAGAGGGGAGGGTCACCCCTCCACTTT. This gives the protein CASSQEERGGSPLHF.